A single sample gave rise to the 11 T cell receptor beta chains below, sequenced in a study of cytomegalovirus exposure and HLA in healthy donors. Vbeta (60) and Jbeta (13) primers were used in the PCR. Only in-frame clones appear in the TCRdb table, and some are missing; sequencing was by immunoSEQ multiplex PCR. In all, the sample yields tens of thousands of clones. The sample consisted of PBMCs. All receptors come from a woman aged 25 to 39 in good health and CMV-seronegative.

The chain uses TRBV30 and TRBJ1-4, with TRBD1 as a possible D gene (5 bases). Germline lookup yields CDR1 GTSNPN and CDR2 SVGIG (reference sequence). V was cut by 4 bases and J by 7 bases, with 19 bases left in between. The CDR3 extends over 15 amino acids. The chain's CDR3 is CAWTYRGSRREKLFF. As DNA, the CDR3 is TGTGCCTGGACCTATCGGGGGTCTCGACGTGAAAAACTGTTTTTT. Supplemented by reference TRBV30 and TRBJ1-4, the full variable domain reads SQTIHQWPATLVQPVGSPLSLECTVEGTSNPNLYWYRQAAGRGLQLLFYSVGIGQISSEVPQNLSASRPQDRQFILSSKKLLLSDSGFYLCAWTYRGSRREKLFFGSGTQLSVL.

The V call is TRBV29-1, the J call TRBJ1-2; 9 nucleotides agree with TRBD1. This CDR3 region has 16 residues. CDR1 and CDR2 from the germline V gene are SQVTM and ANQGSEA. V lost 7 bases to trimming and J lost 1 base; unmatched junction nucleotides: 13. The CDR3 nucleotides are TGCAGCGCGACCCTACAGGGGGCGAGGGGTAACTATGGCTACACCTTC. Translation gives CSATLQGARGNYGYTF.

The chain joins TRBV14 to TRBJ1-2; a weak D match, TRBD1 (6 bases). CDR1 and CDR2 from the germline V gene are SGHDN and FVKESK. The ends were cut back, 1 base at V and 8 bases at J, with 14 bases in the middle. The CDR3 runs to 14 residues. The CDR3 protein is CASSQVPGERGYTF. The CDR3 nucleotides are TGTGCCAGCAGCCAAGTCCCAGGGGAGAGGGGCTACACCTTC.

V gene TRBV5-1 combines with J gene TRBJ2-7, with 8 nucleotides matching TRBD1. Trimming removed 4 bases from V and 2 bases from J; junction bases left unmatched: 14. Germline V lookup: CDR1 SGHRS, CDR2 YFSETQ. The CDR3 sequence is 17 residues long. Written as DNA, the CDR3 is TGCGCCAGCAGCCCCGGAGGTCGGACAGGGATTACCTACGAGCAGTACTTC. Amino acid sequence: CASSPGGRTGITYEQYF.

The V call is TRBV4-1, the J call TRBJ2-7, with 7 bases matching TRBD2. Germline V lookup: CDR1 MGHRA, CDR2 YSYEKL. The CDR3 is made up of 15 amino acids. V shed 1 base and J 4 bases; nucleotides not matched to a gene: 7. For the CDR3, the DNA is TGCGCCAGCAGCCAAGTAGGCCTAGCGGCATACGAGCAGTACTTC. It yields the protein CASSQVGLAAYEQYF.

This sequence joins TRBV7-6 and TRBJ1-2, with TRBD1 matching 9 bases. V was clipped by 5 bases and J by 3 bases; unmatched bases: 4. The germline V gene has CDR1 SGHVS and CDR2 FNYEAQ. The CDR3 contains 14 residues. CDR3 sequence: CASSPDRGDYGYTF. DNA of the CDR3: TGTGCCAGCAGCCCCGACAGGGGGGACTATGGCTACACCTTC.

The chain joins TRBV28 to TRBJ2-5; perhaps TRBD1 as D (6 bases). Germline values: CDR1 MDHEN, CDR2 SYDVKM. This CDR3 contains 16 residues. The V gene lost 6 bases and the J gene lost 1 base, with 18 bases spanning the gap. DNA for the CDR3: TGTGCCAGCAGCACTTATGGGCAGGGGAGCCAAGAGACCCAGTACTTC. Its translation: CASSTYGQGSQETQYF.

The chain employs TRBV7-9 and TRBJ1-6; the match to TRBD1 covers 11 bases. Trimming at V came to 5 bases and at J to 9 bases, leaving 3 bases not matched to a gene. Per germline, CDR1 SEHNR and CDR2 FQNEAQ (reference sequence). CDR3 length: 14 residues. DNA for the CDR3: TGTGCCAGCAGCGAGGGACAGGGGGTTTCACCCCTCCACTTT. Protein product: CASSEGQGVSPLHF.

The rearrangement joins TRBV30 to TRBJ1-2; D gene unclear. V dropped 2 bases and J dropped 13 bases, with 17 bases sitting between them. Germline V gives CDR1 GTSNPN, CDR2 SVGIG (reference sequence). There are 12 residues in the CDR3. The CDR3 nucleotides read TGTGCCTGGAGTACTTCGACACCCGTTAGCACCTTC. Residues: CAWSTSTPVSTF.

The V and J genes are TRBV18 and TRBJ2-3, with D maybe TRBD2 (5 bases). Germline CDR1 is KGHSH and CDR2 is LQKENI. This CDR3 has 11 residues. V was pared by 3 bases and J by 8 bases, with 6 bases between. CDR3 sequence (DNA): TGTGCCAGCTCACCCGAGGGTACGCAGTATTTT. Translation gives CASSPEGTQYF.

The chain uses TRBV7-9 and TRBJ2-7; D remains unclear. The V gene's germline CDR1 is SEHNR and CDR2 FQNEAQ (reference sequence). The V gene lost 0 bases and the J gene lost 4 bases, with 7 bases spanning the gap. The CDR3 totals 13 residues. As DNA, the CDR3 is TGTGCCAGCAGCTTAGCAAGCAAATACGAGCAGTACTTC. Translation gives CASSLASKYEQYF.